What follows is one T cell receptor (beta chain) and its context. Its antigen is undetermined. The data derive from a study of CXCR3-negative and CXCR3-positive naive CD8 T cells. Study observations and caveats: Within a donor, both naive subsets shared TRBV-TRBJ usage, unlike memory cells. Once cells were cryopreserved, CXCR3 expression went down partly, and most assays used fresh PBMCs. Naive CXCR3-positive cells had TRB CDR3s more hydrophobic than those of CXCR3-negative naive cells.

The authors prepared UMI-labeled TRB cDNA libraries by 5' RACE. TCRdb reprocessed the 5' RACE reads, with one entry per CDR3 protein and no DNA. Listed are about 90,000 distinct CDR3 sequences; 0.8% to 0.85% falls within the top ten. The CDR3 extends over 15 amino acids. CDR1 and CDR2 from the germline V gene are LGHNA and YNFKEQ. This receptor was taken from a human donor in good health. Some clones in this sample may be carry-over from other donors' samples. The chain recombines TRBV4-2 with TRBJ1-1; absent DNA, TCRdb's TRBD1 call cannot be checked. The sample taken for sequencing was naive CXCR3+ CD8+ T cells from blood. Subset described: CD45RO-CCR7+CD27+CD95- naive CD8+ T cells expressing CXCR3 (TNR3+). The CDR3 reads CASSLKTPGGTEAFF.